This T cell receptor (beta chain) was sequenced in a study of vaccination and CD4 T cells after COVID-19. Study at large: No peptide, an HIV-1 Nef pool, or a CEFX pool was what each control culture received.

Indicated treatment: roughly ten-day PBMC culture with coronavirus spike peptide pools or control peptides (ViraFEST assay). The unexposed donor provided CD4+ T cells, which were taken before the COVID-19 pandemic (2011-2018). Points on this clonotype: Antigen: not known. The junction shows a germline mismatch at one end, possibly a read error.

The Oncomine TCR Beta short-read assay sequenced DNA from cultured CD4+ T cells. TCRdb analysed the PCR reads with MiXCR anew, one entry per CDR3 protein. The data contain several thousand distinct CDR3 sequences, 45% to 60% of them seen just once; the ten biggest clones take up about 23%. Germline V gives CDR1 SEHNR, CDR2 FQNEAQ (reference sequence). This CDR3 is 14 amino acids long. The chain recombines TRBV7-9 with TRBJ1-5, with TRBD1 matching over 8 bases. Sequenced sample: CD4+ T cells from blood, cultured in vitro. The receptor was isolated from a human donor in good health. The CDR3 DNA sequence: TGTGCCAGCAGTTTAGGACAGGGAGGTCAGCCCCAGCATTTT. Amino acids: CASSLGQGGQPQHF.